The next 21 T cell receptor beta chains were all read from a single sample in a study of cytomegalovirus exposure and HLA in healthy donors. Libraries were prepared by immunoSEQ multiplex PCR; TCRdb keeps only in-frame clonotypes and omits some of them. The table lists approximately 100,000 clones, about nine tenths of them singletons. Source material: PBMCs. All receptors derive from a woman younger than 30 in good health and CMV-seronegative.

The gene calls are TRBV6-4 and TRBJ2-2; TRBD2 is a possible D gene (5 bases). V dropped 5 bases and J dropped 3 bases, with 16 bases sitting between them. The CDR3 runs to 16 residues. Per the germline V gene, CDR1 is MRHNA and CDR2 is SNTAGT. CDR3: CASSPAPSGDTGELFF. The CDR3 DNA sequence: TGTGCCAGCAGTCCCGCCCCCAGCGGCGACACCGGGGAGCTGTTTTTT.

The gene calls are TRBV10-2 and TRBJ1-2; D gene uncertain. Trimming took 6 bases from V and 4 from J, leaving 15 bases between them. This CDR3 contains 14 residues. The germline V gene has CDR1 WSHSY and CDR2 SAAADI. The CDR3 sequence is CASSDLGPGYGYTF. The DNA for the CDR3 is TGCGCCAGCAGCGACCTTGGTCCGGGCTATGGCTACACCTTC.

The J gene is TRBJ2-3, the V gene TRBV5-1; 14 bases match TRBD2. This CDR3 has 21 amino acids. J was trimmed by 3 bases and V by 3 bases; bases with no gene match: 18. Germline V gives CDR1 SGHRS, CDR2 YFSETQ. The CDR3 here is CASSSYLPATSGGAWTDTQYF. CDR3 bases: TGCGCCAGCAGCTCCTACCTCCCGGCGACTAGCGGGGGGGCATGGACAGATACGCAGTATTTT.

The V and J genes are TRBV7-6 and TRBJ2-2; 9 bases map to TRBD2. The V gene's germline CDR1 is SGHVS and CDR2 FNYEAQ. The CDR3 consists of 15 residues. The V and J ends lost 1 base and 7 bases, in that order; junction bases with no gene match: 4. CDR3 residues: CASSLVAGGNGELFF. The CDR3 DNA is TGTGCCAGCAGCTTAGTGGCGGGAGGGAACGGGGAGCTGTTTTTT.

The J gene is TRBJ1-2, the V gene TRBV6-5, with 8 positions matching TRBD1. Trimming at V came to 8 bases and at J to 6 bases, leaving 11 bases not matched to a gene. There are 14 residues in the CDR3. The germline gives CDR1 MNHEY, CDR2 SVGAGI. The CDR3 here is CASGNPGQADGYTF. CDR3 sequence (DNA): TGTGCCAGCGGAAACCCGGGACAGGCGGATGGCTACACCTTC.

The J gene is TRBJ2-5, the V gene TRBV27; 13 nucleotides align to TRBD2. The CDR3 consists of 17 residues. Germline CDR1 and CDR2: MNHEY and SMNVEV (reference sequence). The V and J ends lost 5 bases and 5 bases, in that order; junction bases with no gene match: 11. The CDR3 DNA follows: TGTGCCAGCAGTCCAGGGGGACTAGCGGGACGTCCGGAGACCCAGTACTTC. Protein: CASSPGGLAGRPETQYF.

CDR3 in DNA: TGTGCCACCAGCAGACCTCGCGGGGCCCAGTACTTC. It is translated as CATSRPRGAQYF. The chain carries TRBV15 and TRBJ2-5; TRBD2 might be the D (6 bases). V was pared by 2 bases and J by 9 bases, with 10 bases between. This CDR3 has 12 residues. From germline, CDR1 is LNHNV and CDR2 YYDKDF (reference sequence).

The chain links TRBV13 to TRBJ2-1, with 7 bases that match TRBD2. Germline V CDR1 and CDR2: PRHDT, FYEKMQ (reference sequence). With 2 bases clipped from V and 4 bases from J, the junction kept 11 bases outside the gene matches. The CDR3 length is 17 residues. CDR3 sequence reads: CASSLTTNRGEYNEQFF. CDR3 in DNA: TGTGCCAGCAGCTTAACCACGAACCGGGGGGAATACAATGAGCAGTTCTTC.

This rearrangement joins TRBV20-1 to TRBJ2-1; no clear D gene. The germline V gene encodes CDR1 DFQATT and CDR2 SNEGSKA (reference sequence). Trimming removed 3 bases at V and 14 bases at J, with 5 bases between. The CDR3 is 8 residues long. The CDR3 DNA sequence: TGCAGTGCTAGCTTCGAGTTCTTC. It translates to CSASFEFF.

This chain joins TRBV27 and TRBJ2-3; 11 bases match TRBD2. The CDR3 consists of 19 residues. With V trimmed by 3 bases and J by 4 bases, 15 bases remained unmatched. Per germline, CDR1 MNHEY and CDR2 SMNVEV (reference sequence). The CDR3, as DNA: TGTGCCAGCAGTTTCTACCATACCATAGCGGGAGGGGTGCCAGATACGCAGTATTTT. Protein product: CASSFYHTIAGGVPDTQYF.

V is TRBV18 and J is TRBJ2-5; 14 bases map to TRBD2. Looked up from germline, CDR1 is KGHSH and CDR2 is LQKENI. The CDR3 extends over 15 amino acids. The V and J ends lost 4 bases and 5 bases, in that order; junction bases with no gene match: 3. The DNA of the CDR3 is TGTGCCAGCTCACGGACTAGCGGGGGGCTGGAGACCCAGTACTTC. It encodes CASSRTSGGLETQYF.

The V gene is TRBV5-1, the J gene TRBJ2-5; 7 bases line up with TRBD1. CDR1 and CDR2 (germline): SGHRS, YFSETQ. This CDR3 has 16 residues. J was trimmed by 0 bases and V by 4 bases; bases with no gene match: 9. CDR3 coding DNA: TGCGCCAGCAGCATTAGACAGGGTGCCTACCAAGAGACCCAGTACTTC. Residues: CASSIRQGAYQETQYF.

The rearrangement uses TRBV7-2 and TRBJ2-7; possible D gene TRBD1, 5 bases. The CDR3 spans 12 residues. Deletions cut 6 bases from V and 4 bases from J, with 10 bases between. Per the germline V gene, CDR1 is SGHTA and CDR2 is FQGNSA. CDR3 amino acids: CASSPRVYEQYF. The CDR3 region has the DNA TGTGCCAGCAGTCCCAGGGTGTACGAGCAGTACTTC.

This clone has just a few counts. V usage is TRBV6-1 and J usage is TRBJ1-1, with D possibly being TRBD1 (6 bases). CDR1 is MNHNS and CDR2 is SASEGT in the germline V gene. The CDR3 runs to 13 residues. Trimming removed 0 bases at V and 8 bases at J, with 10 bases between. CDR3 DNA sequence: TGTGCCAGCAGTGAAGCATACGACAGGGAAGCTTTCTTT. Protein: CASSEAYDREAFF.

The chain combines TRBV9 with TRBJ1-1; 12 bases line up with TRBD1. Germline V gives CDR1 SGDLS, CDR2 YYNGEE. The J segment lost 9 bases and the V segment lost 6 bases, leaving 6 bases of the junction unmatched. This CDR3 region has 13 residues. Written as DNA, the CDR3 is TGTGCCAGCACCACCGGGACAGGGGGCAAAGCTTTCTTT. Protein product: CASTTGTGGKAFF.

The V call is TRBV27, the J call TRBJ2-7, with 11 bases aligning to TRBD2. The CDR3 extends over 16 amino acids. V trimming: 11 bases; J trimming: 0 bases; junction bases outside the gene matches: 12. Germline loops: CDR1 MNHEY, CDR2 SMNVEV (reference sequence). The DNA for the CDR3 is TGTGCCGCCAGGGCTAGCGGGGGGCCGAGCTCCTACGAGCAGTACTTC. Translated: CAARASGGPSSYEQYF.

This chain joins TRBV9 and TRBJ2-3; 7 nucleotides align to TRBD1. CDR1 and CDR2 (germline): SGDLS, YYNGEE. The CDR3 is 15 amino acids. The V segment lost 0 bases and the J segment 4 bases; nucleotides outside the gene matches: 5. DNA of the CDR3: TGTGCCAGCAGCGTAGATAGGACAGGAGCAGATACGCAGTATTTT. It specifies CASSVDRTGADTQYF. The entire variable domain, with the rest obtained from reference TRBV9 and TRBJ2-3, is as follows: DSGVTQTPKHLITATGQRVTLRCSPRSGDLSVYWYQQSLDQGLQFLIQYYNGEERAKGNILERFSAQQFPDLHSELNLSSLELGDSALYFCASSVDRTGADTQYFGPGTRLTVL.

The genes are TRBV4-3 and TRBJ2-2; 9 nucleotides align to TRBD1. The V gene end was trimmed by 3 bases and the J gene end by 1 base; junction bases not matched to a gene: 9. The length of the CDR3 is 18 residues. Looked up from germline, CDR1 is LGHNA and CDR2 is YSLEER. The CDR3 nucleotides are TGCGCCAGCAGCCACGCACGCACAGGGGGCATGAACACCGGGGAGCTGTTTTTT. This translates into CASSHARTGGMNTGELFF.

The chain combines TRBV9 with TRBJ2-7; 8 nucleotides match TRBD2. The length of the CDR3 is 15 residues. Germline CDR1 and CDR2: SGDLS and YYNGEE. V shed 3 bases, J shed 6 bases, and the junction held 11 bases outside the gene matches. Here the CDR3 reads CASSDLPGLVSEQYF. The CDR3 bases are TGTGCCAGCAGCGACCTCCCGGGACTAGTATCCGAGCAGTACTTC.

The V gene is TRBV5-5, the J gene TRBJ2-7; a weak D match, TRBD1 (5 bases). V was trimmed by 4 bases and J by 5 bases, leaving 10 bases between them. This CDR3 comprises 12 residues. Germline V gene sequence: CDR1 SGHKS, CDR2 YYEKEE (reference sequence). The CDR3 protein is CASSRGLDEQYF. CDR3 coding DNA: TGTGCCAGCAGCAGGGGTTTGGACGAGCAGTACTTC.

This chain links TRBV4-1 with TRBJ2-3; D unresolved. There are 12 residues in the CDR3. V was pared by 0 bases and J by 7 bases, with 5 bases between. Germline CDR1 and CDR2: MGHRA and YSYEKL. For the CDR3, the DNA is TGCGCCAGCAGCCAAGACGGTAATACGCAGTATTTT. The encoded protein is CASSQDGNTQYF.